The clone carrying this TCR beta chain was observed at least ten times. This CDR3 spans 15 amino acids. Trimming cost V 5 bases and J 7 bases; bases outside gene matches: 11. This sample was included in a study of patients and donors after allogeneic stem cell transplantation. TCRdb re-called the RT-PCR reads with MiXCR, one entry per CDR3 protein. The data show approximately 250,000 distinct CDR3 sequences, less than 15% seen once. This chain connects TRBV12-3 or TRBV12-4 to TRBJ2-1, with 7 bases fitting TRBD1. The clonotype was recovered from a human donor who was either an allogeneic HSCT recipient or a stem cell or donor lymphocyte infusion donor (not recorded which). It is not recorded whose cells these are; they may come from a transplant donor. Sequenced sample: blood, either unsorted or a sorted T cell fraction (not recorded which). The CDR3, as DNA: TGTGCCAGCAGTGACCGAGACAGGGCTCTTAATGAGCAGTTCTTC. Protein: CASSDRDRALNEQFF.